This T cell receptor (beta chain) was profiled in a study of cytomegalovirus exposure and HLA in healthy donors. Findings and limits, study-wide: Highly shared sequence variants in one cluster were likely a sequencing artifact.

Researchers ran the PCR with 60 Vbeta and 13 Jbeta primers. Produced via immunoSEQ multiplex PCR; TCRdb's table is partial and in-frame only. Among some 96,000 clones listed, 70% to 80% were seen once. Trimming stripped 2 bases from V and 2 bases from J, with 12 bases between. This CDR3 is built from 15 residues. The germline CDR1 and CDR2 sequences are MNHNS and SASEGT. This clone was counted between two and nine times. Its matching antigen is unknown. The chain couples TRBV6-1 to TRBJ1-1; the D is unclear. The sequence came from a female donor in good health and CMV-seronegative. The sample consisted of PBMCs. CDR3 in amino acids: CASSESGFLNTEAFF. The CDR3 region has the DNA TGTGCCAGCAGTGAATCCGGGTTTCTTAACACTGAAGCTTTCTTT.